A single sample gave rise to the 23 T cell receptor beta chains below, sequenced in a study of CD8+ T cells in alopecia areata. As for treatment: oral pan-JAK inhibitor, 5-10 mg twice daily. As the sequencing template, cDNA was produced by extracting RNA and reverse transcribing it. Method: immunoSEQ multiplex PCR; TCRdb's copy keeps in-frame clones and lacks some. The sample includes more than 140,000 clones, 70% to 90% of them seen just once. The source material was CD8+ T cells sorted from blood, sampled at week 4, from a patient treated with tofacitinib. These receptors were collected from a human donor with alopecia areata.

DNA of the CDR3: TGTGCCAGCAGTTACGGGACTACCTCCTACAATGAGCAGTTCTTC. Protein product: CASSYGTTSYNEQFF. V gene TRBV6-5 combines with J gene TRBJ2-1, with 7 nucleotides matching TRBD2. J gave up 0 bases and V 2 bases, and 1 base lay outside the gene matches. Germline-derived CDR1 and CDR2 are MNHEY and SVGAGI. The CDR3 totals 15 residues.

The chain has TRBV13 and TRBJ2-7; 11 bases fit TRBD1. V was clipped by 6 bases and J by 3 bases; unmatched bases: 10. The CDR3 runs 16 residues. Germline loops: CDR1 PRHDT, CDR2 FYEKMQ (reference sequence). This chain's CDR3 is CASSYEDRGRYYEQYF. Written as DNA, the CDR3 is TGTGCCAGCAGTTATGAGGACAGGGGGCGGTACTACGAGCAGTACTTC.

V and J are TRBV27 and TRBJ2-7, with D possibly TRBD1 on 6 matching bases. Trimming cost V 7 bases and J 6 bases, with 22 bases left between them. Germline V lookup: CDR1 MNHEY, CDR2 SMNVEV (reference sequence). CDR3 length: 15 amino acids. The CDR3 protein is CASMHRGRGVGEQYF. Here the CDR3 DNA reads TGTGCCAGCATGCATCGCGGCAGGGGAGTGGGCGAGCAGTACTTC.

This chain links TRBV29-1 with TRBJ2-7; TRBD1 matches 9 bases. The V gene's germline CDR1 is SQVTM and CDR2 ANQGSEA. V shed 0 bases and J 3 bases; nucleotides not matched to a gene: 3. This CDR3 has 14 residues. This chain's CDR3 is CSVEDRQGGYEQYF. The CDR3 region has the DNA TGCAGCGTTGAAGATCGACAGGGGGGCTACGAGCAGTACTTC.

The chain links TRBV5-1 to TRBJ2-3; 7 bases map to TRBD1. V gave up 0 bases and J gave up 4 bases; unmatched junction bases: 5. This CDR3 contains 15 residues. Germline V gene lookup returns CDR1 SGHRS and CDR2 YFSETQ. The CDR3 DNA sequence: TGCGCCAGCAGCTTGGGGGGGACAGTATCAGATACGCAGTATTTT. This gives the protein CASSLGGTVSDTQYF.

The chain links TRBV21-1 to TRBJ2-1; no check of the table's D call, TRBD1, against the DNA was made. TRBV21-1 is labeled a pseudogene. There are 14 residues in the CDR3. CDR3 region: CASSTEGQNNEQFF. The CDR3 DNA reads as TGTGCCAGCAGCACCGAGGGACAGAACAATGAGCAGTTCTTC.

The chain joins TRBV4-1 to TRBJ1-1; no clear D. V dropped 0 bases and J dropped 4 bases, with 9 bases sitting between them. Germline CDR1 MGHRA, CDR2 YSYEKL. The CDR3 loop spans 14 amino acids. The CDR3 is CASSQESVLTEAFF. Here the CDR3 DNA reads TGCGCCAGCAGCCAAGAATCAGTCCTCACTGAAGCTTTCTTT.

V and J are TRBV4-1 and TRBJ2-1; 16 nucleotides match TRBD2. The length of the CDR3 is 20 residues. Looked up from germline, CDR1 is MGHRA and CDR2 is YSYEKL. The ends lost 1 base at V and 5 bases at J; junction bases unmatched: 11. The CDR3 region has the DNA TGCGCCAGCAGCCAAGCTCCCTCGGGGACTAGCGGGAGGGAGGACAATGAGCAGTTCTTC. This sequence encodes CASSQAPSGTSGREDNEQFF.

The chain has TRBV7-3 and TRBJ2-2; possible D gene TRBD2, 5 bases. The CDR3 covers 16 residues. Germline CDR1 reads SGHTA; CDR2 reads FQGTGA. V shed 2 bases and J shed 2 bases, with 12 bases lying between them. The CDR3 DNA reads as TGTGCCAGCAGCTTACCTGGAGGCCCAAACACCGGGGAGCTGTTTTTT. Its translation: CASSLPGGPNTGELFF.

The DNA of the CDR3 is TGTGCCAGCAGTACACAGGGGGAGAATCAGCCCCAGCATTTT. As protein: CASSTQGENQPQHF. The chain is built from TRBV27 and TRBJ1-5, with TRBD1 identical over 8 bases. This CDR3 is 14 amino acids long. V trimming: 5 bases; J trimming: 4 bases; junction bases outside the gene matches: 4. Germline-derived CDR1 and CDR2 are MNHEY and SMNVEV (reference sequence).

The chain is built from TRBV5-6 and TRBJ2-7; D is ambiguous. Per germline, CDR1 SGHDT and CDR2 YYEEEE. Trimming pared 4 bases from V and 0 bases from J, leaving 11 bases between. This CDR3 is built from 14 residues. The CDR3 DNA is TGTGCCAGCAGCCATGGGGTAGGCTCCTACGAGCAGTACTTC. Its protein is CASSHGVGSYEQYF. The full variable domain, in which reference TRBV5-6 and TRBJ2-7 provide the parts outside the CDR3, is DAGVTQSPTHLIKTRGQQVTLRCSPKSGHDTVSWYQQALGQGPQFIFQYYEEEERQRGNFPDRFSGHQFPNYSSELNVNALLLGDSALYLCASSHGVGSYEQYFGPGTRLTVT.

The rearrangement joins TRBV4-2 to TRBJ2-5; possibly TRBD1 or TRBD2 for D (6 bases each). Germline CDR1 LGHNA, CDR2 YNFKEQ. Trimming removed 2 bases from V and 2 bases from J, with 12 bases in between. The CDR3 totals 15 residues. The CDR3 DNA is TGTGCCAGCAGCCAACCCGGGGGCATTCAAGAGACCCAGTACTTC. Encoded protein: CASSQPGGIQETQYF.

The V gene is TRBV27, the J gene TRBJ2-2, with unresolved D. Germline lookup yields CDR1 MNHEY and CDR2 SMNVEV (reference sequence). V was shortened by 4 bases and J by 2 bases, with 5 bases between the two germline ends. The CDR3 totals 13 residues. The chain's CDR3 is CASSSGNTGELFF. Written as DNA, the CDR3 is TGTGCCAGCAGTTCCGGAAACACCGGGGAGCTGTTTTTT.

This sequence joins TRBV5-4 and TRBJ1-2; D is unclear. CDR3 length: 13 amino acids. Trimming stripped 0 bases from V and 8 bases from J, with 11 bases between. CDR1 is SGHNT and CDR2 is YYREEE in the germline V gene (reference sequence). The CDR3 DNA reads TGTGCCAGCAGCTTGGGGGATGCGAGCGGCTACACCTTC. It specifies CASSLGDASGYTF.

V usage is TRBV9 and J usage is TRBJ1-2, with D possibly TRBD1 on 6 matching bases. V shed 2 bases and J shed 8 bases, with 13 bases lying between them. Germline V gene sequence: CDR1 SGDLS, CDR2 YYNGEE. CDR3 length: 13 residues. DNA for the CDR3: TGTGCCAGCAGCGTTTGGGCAGGGGAAGGCTACACCTTC. Its translation is CASSVWAGEGYTF.

The chain is built from TRBV29-1 and TRBJ1-2; D is unclear. The V and J ends lost 5 bases and 3 bases respectively, with 10 bases between them. Germline CDR1 and CDR2: SQVTM and ANQGSEA. This CDR3 has 12 residues. CDR3 protein: CSVRDTDYGYTF. In nucleotides, the CDR3 is TGCAGCGTTCGAGACACCGACTATGGCTACACCTTC.

The chain links TRBV7-9 to TRBJ2-1; D gene unclear. The CDR3 has 12 residues. Germline CDR1 and CDR2: SEHNR and FQNEAQ (reference sequence). V shed 1 base and J shed 10 bases, with 8 bases lying between them. The CDR3 DNA follows: TGTGCCAGCAGCTTAGTCGAACGAGAGCAGTTCTTC. This gives the protein CASSLVEREQFF.

This clone showed up just a few times. The chain recombines TRBV9 with TRBJ2-7, with D perhaps TRBD1 (7 bases). Germline assignment: CDR1 SGDLS and CDR2 YYNGEE. Deletions cut 0 bases from V and 6 bases from J, with 16 bases between. The CDR3 runs 15 residues. The CDR3 is CASSVGQGGFSEQYF. For the CDR3, the DNA is TGTGCCAGCAGCGTAGGGCAGGGGGGCTTCTCCGAGCAGTACTTC.

This clone was picked up a small number of times. The gene calls are TRBV27 and TRBJ2-2; D not certain. CDR1 MNHEY and CDR2 SMNVEV come from the germline V gene (reference sequence). V lost 7 bases and J 0 bases, leaving 9 bases between the germline ends. The CDR3 consists of 14 residues. In DNA, the CDR3 is TGTGCCAGCACATCTCAGGCGAACACCGGGGAGCTGTTTTTT. Amino acids: CASTSQANTGELFF.

J is TRBJ2-3 and V is TRBV30; a possible D gene is TRBD2 (6 bases). CDR1 and CDR2 (germline): GTSNPN, SVGIG (reference sequence). This CDR3 region has 14 residues. Trimming shortened V by 4 bases and J by 3 bases, and 14 bases separated the two germline ends. CDR3 sequence reads: CAWKRAGETDTQYF. CDR3 DNA: TGTGCCTGGAAGCGAGCGGGCGAAACAGATACGCAGTATTTT.

V usage is TRBV29-1 and J usage is TRBJ1-1; D may be TRBD1 (6 bases). Trimming pared 5 bases from V and 4 bases from J, leaving 14 bases between. This CDR3 spans 13 amino acids. CDR1 is SQVTM and CDR2 is ANQGSEA in the germline V gene. The CDR3 here is CSVITGFGTEAFF. The DNA for the CDR3 is TGCAGCGTTATTACAGGGTTTGGCACTGAAGCTTTCTTT.

The chain combines TRBV9 with TRBJ2-2; D is uncertain. The V end was cut by 3 bases, the J end by 6 bases, with 3 bases between. The V gene's germline CDR1 is SGDLS and CDR2 YYNGEE. CDR3 size: 11 residues. The CDR3 coding sequence is TGTGCCAGCAGCGGTTCCGGGGAGCTGTTTTTT. It specifies CASSGSGELFF.

This rearrangement joins TRBV19 to TRBJ1-1; D ambiguous. Trimming cost V 5 bases and J 0 bases, with 10 bases left between them. Germline CDR1 and CDR2: LNHDA and SQIVND (reference sequence). The CDR3 covers 14 residues. CDR3 in amino acids: CASSPSLMNTEAFF. The CDR3 DNA follows: TGTGCCAGTAGTCCCTCCTTAATGAACACTGAAGCTTTCTTT.